This passage covers 2 T cell receptor beta chains from one sample sequenced in a study of identical twins. TCRdb analysed the 5' RACE reads with MiXCR anew, one entry per CDR3 protein. This table holds 400,000 to 650,000 distinct CDR3 sequences, about 20% found once. These sequences were also reported in another study, on T cells expressing NK-cell markers.

Sequenced: CD4+ T cells sorted from blood. These receptors originate from a woman in her late teens or twenties in good health.

This chain uses TRBV20-1 with TRBJ2-3; D tentatively reads TRBD1 or TRBD2 (5 bases each). V shed 3 bases and J shed 3 bases, with 13 bases lying between them. The CDR3 loop spans 14 amino acids. The germline V gene has CDR1 DFQATT and CDR2 SNEGSKA (reference sequence). This CDR3 reads CSARVRGTTDTQYF. CDR3 coding DNA: TGCAGTGCTAGGGTACGTGGGACGACAGATACGCAGTATTTT.

The genes are TRBV15 and TRBJ2-1; weak D call: TRBD2 (5 bases). Germline CDR1 reads LNHNV; CDR2 reads YYDKDF (reference sequence). The V end lost 4 bases, the J end lost 0 bases, and 16 bases lay between the germline ends. The CDR3 has 17 residues. CDR3 DNA sequence: TGTGCCACCAGCAAGAAGATATCCAGCGGCTCCTACAATGAGCAGTTCTTC. Translation: CATSKKISSGSYNEQFF. Together with reference TRBV15 and TRBJ2-1, the CDR3 gives the full variable domain: DAMVIQNPRYQVTQFGKPVTLSCSQTLNHNVMYWYQQKSSQAPKLLFHYYDKDFNNEADTPDNFQSRRPNTSFCFLDIRSPGLGDTAMYLCATSKKISSGSYNEQFFGPGTRLTVL.